This T cell receptor beta chain derives from a study of T-cell reconstitution after alpha-beta-depleted transplantation in children (dated by TCRdb to 2015 to 2016). Concerning the study at large: T-cell immune reconstitution after TCRalphabeta/CD19-depleted allogeneic hematopoietic cell transplantation in children was quantitatively tracked in the study by means of TCR repertoire profiling. Beyond this particular receptor, the publication reports: In some patients, the high TCRbeta diversity seen at day 60 was put down to recipient T cells and intrathymic progenitors that had survived conditioning. The frequencies of hyperexpanded clones fell over the following months, and after one year, T-cell counts and TCRbeta diversity were mostly attributed to newly produced T cells. The apparently early alphabetaT-cell count recovery about two months after transplant was reportedly dependent on only several hundred rapidly expanded clones derived from non-depleted graft cells.

This clonotype was observed many times. Which antigen it targets is not known. Base qualities are not provided; no much larger clone lies one nucleotide away. Library method: PCR. The reads were generated on an Illumina HiSeq 2500. Molecular barcoding was employed in the preparation of TCR libraries, with unique molecular identifiers being used to normalize TCRbeta repertoire quantification. The public reads were run again by TCRdb, first through fastp at Q25 and then through MiXCR, and only productive beta chains were kept. Merged by CDR3 protein, the rows form single entries marked with the most common genes and DNA. The sample table shows some 830,000 distinct CDR3 sequences, and around 17% are seen once. The ten largest make up 5% of the sample. Interpreted using the paper, the treatment or condition label stands for: allogeneic hematopoietic cell transplantation with graft depleted of TCRalphabeta T cells and CD19 B cells. The transplant recipients were children given TCRalphabeta/CD19-depleted allogeneic hematopoietic cell grafts.

V lost 0 bases and J lost 4 bases; the stretch between them is 4 bases long. Per the germline V gene, SGHRS is the CDR1 and YFSETQ is the CDR2. The CDR3 numbers 13 residues from cysteine through phenylalanine. The only DNA kept is the CDR3, 39 bases in frame from the first base. The V and J segments used are TRBV5-1 and TRBJ2-2, with the D gene not confidently named. The specimen comprised PBMCs, mostly from graft donor cells, sampled 360 days after TCRalphabeta/CD19-depleted stem cell transplant. This TCR was recovered from a male patient aged 10 to 17 who had a stem cell transplant for acute lymphoblastic leukemia, so the T cells may come from the graft donor. The DNA reads as follows: TGCGCCAGCAGCTTGGTTCGCACCGGGGAGCTGTTTTTT. This codes for CASSLVRTGELFF.